The 22 T cell receptor beta chains in this list originate from one sample, sequenced in a study of blood T cell repertoires in COVID-19. Clones were read by immunoSEQ multiplex PCR, and TCRdb kept only the in-frame ones, dropping some. The data hold around 310,000 clones, with roughly 90% observed a single time. The sample was peripheral blood. These receptors all come from a woman aged 40 to 50 with COVID-19, enrolled during active disease.

J is TRBJ1-2 and V is TRBV28, with no clear D. From germline, CDR1 is MDHEN and CDR2 SYDVKM. CDR3 size: 11 residues. Trimming cost V 8 bases and J 4 bases, with 8 bases left between them. DNA of the CDR3: TGTGCCAGCGGCACCCCCTATGGCTACACCTTC. Its translation: CASGTPYGYTF.

The rearrangement uses TRBV4-3 and TRBJ2-2; 8 positions agree with TRBD1. Germline V gene lookup returns CDR1 LGHNA and CDR2 YSLEER. The V and J ends lost 5 bases and 7 bases, in that order; junction bases with no gene match: 6. This CDR3 has 14 residues. The CDR3 is CASSAGGPNGELFF. The CDR3 nucleotides read TGCGCCAGCAGCGCAGGGGGCCCAAACGGGGAGCTGTTTTTT.

The CDR3 sequence: CASRITGRNQPQHF. The DNA of the CDR3 is TGTGCCAGCAGGATAACAGGGAGAAATCAGCCCCAGCATTTT. The chain joins TRBV27 to TRBJ1-5, with D maybe TRBD1 (6 bases). The CDR3 runs 14 residues. CDR1 and CDR2 (germline): MNHEY, SMNVEV (reference sequence). Trimming took off 6 bases at V and 4 bases at J, with 13 bases between the two ends.

The chain employs TRBV2 and TRBJ2-7; the D gene is possibly TRBD1 (6 bases). The CDR3 has 15 residues. Trimming removed 7 bases at V and 3 bases at J, with 19 bases between. CDR1 is SNHLY and CDR2 is FYNNEI in the germline V gene. CDR3 region: CASTRSRDIRYEQYF. The DNA of the CDR3 is TGTGCCAGCACCCGTAGCCGGGACATACGCTACGAGCAGTACTTC.

The chain uses TRBV7-9 and TRBJ2-7; TRBD2 aligns across 8 bases. The CDR3 contains 17 residues. V was clipped by 5 bases and J by 1 base; unmatched bases: 13. Germline V gene lookup returns CDR1 SEHNR and CDR2 FQNEAQ (reference sequence). The CDR3: CASSALGGSGVSYEQYF. Written as DNA, the CDR3 is TGTGCCAGCAGCGCCCTGGGGGGTAGCGGGGTTTCCTACGAGCAGTACTTC.

The chain has TRBV7-3 and TRBJ2-3, with 10 bases matching TRBD2. This CDR3 is 17 amino acids long. The V gene's germline CDR1 is SGHTA and CDR2 FQGTGA. V gave up 1 base and J gave up 0 bases; unmatched junction bases: 4. The CDR3 here is CASSLSTSGTSTDTQYF. The CDR3 bases are TGTGCCAGCAGCTTAAGTACTAGCGGGACTAGCACAGATACGCAGTATTTT.

In this sample, this clone turned up once. The V gene is TRBV30, the J gene TRBJ2-1; D gene unclear. The CDR3 contains 13 residues. The V and J ends lost 3 bases and 2 bases respectively, with 8 bases between them. Germline CDR1 and CDR2: GTSNPN and SVGIG (reference sequence). This chain's CDR3 is CAWSPTTYNEQFF. In DNA form, the CDR3 reads TGTGCCTGGAGCCCTACGACCTACAATGAGCAGTTCTTC.

The CDR3 DNA follows: TGCGCCAGCAGCTTGGGATCCACAGGGGGTTTAGAGGAGCTGTTTTTT. Translation gives CASSLGSTGGLEELFF. The rearrangement joins TRBV5-1 to TRBJ2-2; 8 bases are a match to TRBD1. J was trimmed by 10 bases and V by 0 bases; bases with no gene match: 11. The CDR3 runs 16 residues. In germline, CDR1 is SGHRS, CDR2 YFSETQ.

Worth noting for this clone: This is likely a read error, given that the CDR3 carries no conserved phenylalanine or tryptophan at its end. The chain carries TRBV6-4 and TRBJ1-6; tentative D call: TRBD1 (6 bases). CDR1 and CDR2 from the germline V gene are MRHNA and SNTAGT. Between the trimmed V and J ends, which lost 0 bases and 0 bases, there was a span of 12 bases. CDR3 length: 18 amino acids. The CDR3 sequence is CASSDSMGASSYNSPLHL. The CDR3 nucleotides are TGTGCCAGCAGTGACTCGATGGGGGCCTCCTCCTATAATTCACCCCTCCACCTT.

This chain links TRBV27 with TRBJ2-7; D gene unclear. Trimming took off 0 bases at V and 7 bases at J, with 13 bases between the two ends. The length of the CDR3 is 14 residues. Looked up from germline, CDR1 is MNHEY and CDR2 is SMNVEV (reference sequence). In nucleotides, the CDR3 is TGTGCCAGCAGTTTATCTTTTGGGCAGCTTGAGCAGTACTTC. It is translated as CASSLSFGQLEQYF.

This clone has just one count. The V call is TRBV5-1, the J call TRBJ2-2; 8 nucleotides match TRBD1. The CDR3 has 16 amino acids. V shed 5 bases, J shed 1 base, and the junction held 7 bases outside the gene matches. Germline loops: CDR1 SGHRS, CDR2 YFSETQ. CDR3 coding DNA: TGCGCCAGCAGGCTAACCGGGACAGGGAACACCGGGGAGCTGTTTTTT. It is translated as CASRLTGTGNTGELFF.

The chain combines TRBV28 with TRBJ2-4; TRBD1 might be the D (6 bases). V was clipped by 6 bases and J by 3 bases, with 15 bases between them. The CDR3 runs to 15 residues. CDR1 is MDHEN and CDR2 is SYDVKM in the germline V gene. The CDR3 nucleotides are TGTGCCAGCAGCCGAGGGGGTTCGGGCAAAAACATTCAGTACTTC. Translation gives CASSRGGSGKNIQYF.

The V and J genes are TRBV6-2 or TRBV6-3 and TRBJ1-1; no clear D gene. V was trimmed by 0 bases and J by 3 bases, leaving 8 bases between them. Germline values: CDR1 MNHEY, CDR2 SVGEGT. This CDR3 is built from 14 residues. In DNA, the CDR3 is TGTGCCAGCAGTTACTCAACGGGTCACACTGAAGCTTTCTTT. It encodes CASSYSTGHTEAFF.

This sequence joins TRBV15 and TRBJ2-7, with D unclear. The CDR3 spans 15 residues. Between the trimmed V and J ends, which lost 0 bases and 3 bases, there was a span of 12 bases. Germline CDR1 reads LNHNV; CDR2 reads YYDKDF (reference sequence). This chain's CDR3 is CATSRDPQSLYEQYF. CDR3 in DNA: TGTGCCACCAGCAGAGACCCACAGAGCCTCTACGAGCAGTACTTC.

This chain links TRBV6-2 or TRBV6-3 with TRBJ1-2; 7 bases fit TRBD1. The CDR3 extends over 12 amino acids. Unmatched junction bases numbered 7, after V lost 6 bases and J lost 9 bases. In germline, CDR1 is MNHEY, CDR2 SVGEGT. The CDR3 DNA reads TGTGCCAGCAGCGAGACAGGGATCCGCTACACCTTC. It yields the protein CASSETGIRYTF.

V gene TRBV12-3 or TRBV12-4 combines with J gene TRBJ2-1; no clear D gene. This CDR3 has 13 residues. Trimming cost V 2 bases and J 5 bases, with 7 bases left between them. For the CDR3, the DNA is TGTGCCAGCAGTTTAAGGCGGAACAATGAGCAGTTCTTC. It codes for CASSLRRNNEQFF.

This chain links TRBV27 with TRBJ2-5, with 8 bases lining up with TRBD2. The CDR3 runs to 15 residues. The germline V gene encodes CDR1 MNHEY and CDR2 SMNVEV (reference sequence). After removal of 5 bases from V and 4 bases from J, the junction contained 9 bases not matched to a gene. The DNA for the CDR3 is TGTGCCAGCAGTATGGTCCGGGAGGGCGGAGAGACCCAGTACTTC. This translates into CASSMVREGGETQYF.

The chain uses TRBV6-5 and TRBJ2-3; perhaps TRBD2 as D (6 bases). The CDR3 extends over 14 amino acids. Germline CDR1 MNHEY, CDR2 SVGAGI. Trimming shortened V by 8 bases and J by 1 base, and 13 bases separated the two germline ends. CDR3 in amino acids: CASRGSGRTDTQYF. In nucleotides, the CDR3 is TGTGCCAGCCGGGGGAGCGGACGCACAGATACGCAGTATTTT.

V and J are TRBV5-1 and TRBJ2-1; TRBD1 aligns across 9 bases. Trimming removed 0 bases from V and 7 bases from J; junction bases left unmatched: 5. CDR1 is SGHRS and CDR2 is YFSETQ in the germline V gene. The CDR3 runs 15 residues. As DNA, the CDR3 is TGCGCCAGCAGCTTGGGGGACAGGGAAGGGAATGAGCAGTTCTTC. Its translation: CASSLGDREGNEQFF. Drawing the rest from reference TRBV5-1 and TRBJ2-1, the complete variable domain is KAGVTQTPRYLIKTRGQQVTLSCSPISGHRSVSWYQQTPGQGLQFLFEYFSETQRNKGNFPGRFSGRQFSNSRSEMNVSTLELGDSALYLCASSLGDREGNEQFFGPGTRLTVL.

This clone has a single count. V gene TRBV5-6 combines with J gene TRBJ1-4; 8 bases line up with TRBD1. V was pared by 2 bases and J by 3 bases, with 3 bases of the junction left unmatched. This CDR3 is 15 amino acids long. CDR1 is SGHDT, CDR2 YYEEEE, per germline. The chain's CDR3 is CASSLLTGANEKLFF. In DNA, the CDR3 is TGTGCCAGCAGCTTATTGACAGGGGCTAATGAAAAACTGTTTTTT.

The chain has TRBV4-3 and TRBJ1-2; D is unclear. Looked up from germline, CDR1 is LGHNA and CDR2 is YSLEER. V lost 2 bases to trimming and J lost 0 bases, with 16 bases between them. There are 17 residues in the CDR3. Here the CDR3 DNA reads TGCGCCAGCAGCCAATCCAGCTACGGGTTAGCTAACTATGGCTACACCTTC. It encodes CASSQSSYGLANYGYTF.

The V gene is TRBV6-4, the J gene TRBJ1-2; tentative D call: TRBD1 (5 bases). The CDR3 runs 15 residues. The germline gives CDR1 MRHNA, CDR2 SNTAGT. Deletions cut 2 bases from V and 2 bases from J, with 12 bases between. The CDR3 nucleotides read TGTGCCAGCAGTGACGGGGAGGGGCAGAACTATGGCTACACCTTC. This translates into CASSDGEGQNYGYTF.